These T cell receptor beta chains were read from a single sample in a study of blood T cell repertoires in COVID-19. Some clones are missing from TCRdb's copy, which holds only in-frame ones; the method was immunoSEQ multiplex PCR. The sample lists approximately 140,000 clones; over 75% were seen once. The sequencing input was peripheral blood. The source of these receptors is a human donor in a cohort sampled during active COVID-19. The CDR3 runs from the conserved cysteine through the conserved F or W. D genes are given only for firm matches. Only part of the rows carry a size: once, few, many, or a class if the clone is expanded.

d_gene: -
v_gene: TRBV7-8
abundance: few
j_gene: TRBJ2-7
CDR3aa: CASSFLTSSYEQYF
CDR3nt: TGTGCCAGCAGCTTCTTAACCAGTTCCTACGAGCAGTACTTC

d_gene: -
v_gene: TRBV30
abundance: -
j_gene: TRBJ1-6
CDR3aa: CAWSPRQAYSPLHF
CDR3nt: TGTGCCTGGAGTCCTCGACAGGCTTACTCACCCCTCCACTTT

d_gene: TRBD1
v_gene: TRBV27
abundance: once
j_gene: TRBJ1-4
CDR3aa: CASSFNRGTNEKLFF
CDR3nt: TGTGCCAGCAGTTTCAACAGGGGCACTAATGAAAAACTGTTTTTT

d_gene: TRBD2
v_gene: TRBV7-3
abundance: -
j_gene: TRBJ2-1
CDR3aa: CASSLTYGRASPEQFF
CDR3nt: TGTGCCAGCAGCTTAACGTACGGGAGGGCCTCACCCGAGCAGTTCTTC

d_gene: TRBD2
v_gene: TRBV7-2
abundance: -
j_gene: TRBJ2-1
CDR3aa: CASRDNRLAGGSSYNEQFF
CDR3nt: TGTGCCAGCAGGGATAACAGACTAGCGGGAGGCTCTTCCTACAATGAGCAGTTCTTC

d_gene: TRBD2
v_gene: TRBV7-6
abundance: -
j_gene: TRBJ2-1
CDR3aa: CASSLARGGRAYNEQFF
CDR3nt: TGTGCCAGCAGCTTAGCGCGGGGCGGGAGGGCCTACAATGAGCAGTTCTTC

d_gene: TRBD1
v_gene: TRBV6-2/TRBV6-3
abundance: -
j_gene: TRBJ2-1
CDR3aa: CASSYVPGQKYNEQFF
CDR3nt: TGTGCCAGCAGTTACGTTCCGGGACAGAAATACAATGAGCAGTTCTTC

d_gene: TRBD2
v_gene: TRBV2
abundance: -
j_gene: TRBJ2-7
CDR3aa: CASDYGLAGGLSPGGQYF
CDR3nt: TGTGCCAGTGACTACGGACTAGCGGGAGGACTCTCCCCGGGCGGGCAGTACTTC

d_gene: TRBD1
v_gene: TRBV6-5
abundance: -
j_gene: TRBJ2-2
CDR3aa: CASSRLTGDTGELFF
CDR3nt: TGTGCCAGCAGTAGACTGACAGGGGACACCGGGGAGCTGTTTTTT

d_gene: TRBD2
v_gene: TRBV7-9
abundance: -
j_gene: TRBJ2-2
CDR3aa: CASSFSSGSNTGELFF
CDR3nt: TGTGCCAGCAGCTTTTCTAGCGGGTCGAACACCGGGGAGCTGTTTTTT

d_gene: -
v_gene: TRBV7-2
abundance: few
j_gene: TRBJ1-5
CDR3aa: CASSLALGGPQHF
CDR3nt: TGTGCCAGCAGCTTAGCACTCGGAGGGCCCCAGCATTTT

d_gene: TRBD1
v_gene: TRBV29-1
abundance: -
j_gene: TRBJ1-4
CDR3aa: CSVEQAGGSGKLFF
CDR3nt: TGCAGCGTTGAACAGGCAGGGGGGAGTGGAAAACTGTTTTTT

d_gene: TRBD2
v_gene: TRBV6-5
abundance: -
j_gene: TRBJ2-1
CDR3aa: CASSRSGVSYNEQFF
CDR3nt: TGTGCCAGCAGTCGTAGCGGGGTCTCCTACAATGAGCAGTTCTTC

d_gene: -
v_gene: TRBV7-9
abundance: -
j_gene: TRBJ2-2
CDR3aa: CASSLRGREIKDTGELFF
CDR3nt: TGTGCCAGCAGCTTGCGGGGGCGGGAGATCAAGGACACCGGGGAGCTGTTTTTT

d_gene: TRBD2
v_gene: TRBV6-2/TRBV6-3
abundance: -
j_gene: TRBJ2-1
CDR3aa: CASSPSGRVYNEQFF
CDR3nt: TGTGCCAGCAGCCCGAGCGGGAGGGTCTACAATGAGCAGTTCTTC

d_gene: TRBD1
v_gene: TRBV5-6
abundance: -
j_gene: TRBJ1-3
CDR3aa: CASSLRQGNFGNTIYF
CDR3nt: TGTGCCAGCAGCTTGCGACAGGGAAACTTTGGAAACACCATATATTTT

d_gene: TRBD2
v_gene: TRBV28
abundance: -
j_gene: TRBJ2-7
CDR3aa: CASRVAGGWVEQYF
CDR3nt: TGTGCCAGCAGGGTAGCGGGAGGCTGGGTCGAGCAGTACTTC

d_gene: -
v_gene: TRBV5-1
abundance: -
j_gene: TRBJ1-5
CDR3aa: CASSSSGGNQPQHF
CDR3nt: TGCGCCAGCAGCTCCTCGGGTGGCAATCAGCCCCAGCATTTT

d_gene: TRBD2
v_gene: TRBV4-1
abundance: -
j_gene: TRBJ2-1
CDR3aa: CASSQRLAGEAEQFF
CDR3nt: TGCGCCAGCAGCCAGAGACTAGCGGGAGAGGCTGAGCAGTTCTTC

d_gene: -
v_gene: TRBV18
abundance: -
j_gene: TRBJ2-7
CDR3aa: CASSPPGTPRQYF
CDR3nt: TGTGCCAGCTCACCGCCCGGGACTCCTAGGCAGTACTTC

d_gene: TRBD2
v_gene: TRBV5-1
abundance: -
j_gene: TRBJ2-1
CDR3aa: CASSKTSGRANEQFF
CDR3nt: TGCGCCAGCAGCAAAACTAGCGGGAGGGCCAATGAGCAGTTCTTC

d_gene: TRBD1
v_gene: TRBV19
abundance: -
j_gene: TRBJ1-2
CDR3aa: CASSTGTDAGDVYGYTF
CDR3nt: TGTGCCAGTAGTACCGGGACAGATGCGGGCGATGTCTATGGCTACACCTTC

d_gene: -
v_gene: TRBV9
abundance: -
j_gene: TRBJ1-1
CDR3aa: CASTPGVGNTEAFF
CDR3nt: TGTGCCAGCACTCCCGGGGTAGGGAACACTGAAGCTTTCTTT

d_gene: -
v_gene: TRBV3-1/TRBV3-2
abundance: -
j_gene: TRBJ1-2
CDR3aa: CASSQDGAGYGYTF
CDR3nt: TGTGCCAGCAGCCAAGATGGGGCAGGGTATGGCTACACCTTC

d_gene: -
v_gene: TRBV7-3
abundance: -
j_gene: TRBJ2-2
CDR3aa: CASSLMQGRMAGELFF
CDR3nt: TGTGCCAGCAGCTTAATGCAGGGGCGGATGGCCGGGGAGCTGTTTTTT

d_gene: TRBD2
v_gene: TRBV13
abundance: -
j_gene: TRBJ2-7
CDR3aa: CASSSPLPGRAGEQYF
CDR3nt: TGTGCCAGCAGCTCTCCCCTCCCCGGGAGGGCGGGCGAGCAGTACTTC

d_gene: -
v_gene: TRBV27
abundance: -
j_gene: TRBJ2-1
CDR3aa: CASSFARGNEQFF
CDR3nt: TGTGCCAGCAGTTTTGCCCGAGGCAATGAGCAGTTCTTC

d_gene: TRBD2
v_gene: TRBV6-5
abundance: -
j_gene: TRBJ2-2
CDR3aa: CASSYRGGGGTGELFF
CDR3nt: TGTGCCAGCAGTTACCGGGGCGGCGGGGGCACCGGGGAGCTGTTTTTT

d_gene: -
v_gene: TRBV3-1/TRBV3-2
abundance: -
j_gene: TRBJ2-3
CDR3aa: CASSPRSWADTQYF
CDR3nt: TGTGCCAGCAGCCCGAGGAGCTGGGCAGATACGCAGTATTTT

d_gene: TRBD1
v_gene: TRBV4-1
abundance: -
j_gene: TRBJ2-5
CDR3aa: CASSQEDREETQYF
CDR3nt: TGCGCCAGCAGCCAAGAGGACAGGGAAGAGACCCAGTACTTC

d_gene: -
v_gene: TRBV6-2/TRBV6-3
abundance: few
j_gene: TRBJ1-5
CDR3aa: CASSYQGGFVQPQHF
CDR3nt: TGTGCCAGCAGTTACCAGGGTGGGTTCGTTCAGCCCCAGCATTTT

d_gene: -
v_gene: TRBV29-1
abundance: -
j_gene: TRBJ2-1
CDR3aa: CSVGPQGNEQFF
CDR3nt: TGCAGCGTGGGGCCTCAAGGGAATGAGCAGTTCTTC

d_gene: -
v_gene: TRBV20-1
abundance: -
j_gene: TRBJ2-3
CDR3aa: CSASGRGVADTQYF
CDR3nt: TGCAGTGCTAGTGGCAGGGGGGTGGCAGATACGCAGTATTTT

d_gene: -
v_gene: TRBV11-1
abundance: -
j_gene: TRBJ2-5
CDR3aa: CASSLRSVETQYF
CDR3nt: TGTGCCAGCAGCTTACGGTCTGTTGAGACCCAGTACTTC

d_gene: TRBD2
v_gene: TRBV29-1
abundance: few
j_gene: TRBJ2-1
CDR3aa: CSVGVAGGSNEQFF
CDR3nt: TGCAGCGTTGGGGTTGCGGGAGGCTCCAATGAGCAGTTCTTC

d_gene: -
v_gene: TRBV7-2
abundance: -
j_gene: TRBJ2-1
CDR3aa: CASSPGDGGLAFF
CDR3nt: TGTGCCAGCAGCCCGGGGGACGGCGGGCTGGCGTTCTTC

d_gene: -
v_gene: TRBV6-5
abundance: -
j_gene: TRBJ1-1
CDR3aa: CASSLSARGNTEAFF
CDR3nt: TGTGCCAGCAGTCTCAGCGCGCGTGGGAACACTGAAGCTTTCTTT

d_gene: -
v_gene: TRBV7-9
abundance: once
j_gene: TRBJ2-6
CDR3aa: CASSLASSGANVLTF
CDR3nt: TGTGCCAGCAGCTTAGCCTCCTCTGGGGCCAACGTCCTGACTTTC

d_gene: TRBD2
v_gene: TRBV5-1
abundance: -
j_gene: TRBJ2-7
CDR3aa: CASSLEPGGSSYEQYF
CDR3nt: TGCGCCAGCAGCTTGGAGCCGGGAGGGAGCTCCTACGAGCAGTACTTC

d_gene: TRBD2
v_gene: TRBV10-3
abundance: -
j_gene: TRBJ2-2
CDR3aa: CAISGGLAGSSGELFF
CDR3nt: TGTGCCATCAGTGGGGGACTAGCGGGTTCGAGCGGGGAGCTGTTTTTT

d_gene: TRBD1
v_gene: TRBV15
abundance: -
j_gene: TRBJ1-2
CDR3aa: CATKVGLGTGDGYTF
CDR3nt: TGTGCCACCAAGGTGGGATTGGGGACAGGCGATGGCTACACCTTC

d_gene: TRBD1
v_gene: TRBV7-6
abundance: -
j_gene: TRBJ1-4
CDR3aa: CASSLARGQGAEKLFF
CDR3nt: TGTGCCAGCAGCTTAGCGCGCGGGCAGGGGGCGGAAAAACTGTTTTTT

d_gene: -
v_gene: TRBV10-3
abundance: -
j_gene: TRBJ1-6
CDR3aa: CAIGGNGDSPLHF
CDR3nt: TGTGCCATTGGAGGGAACGGGGATTCACCCCTCCACTTT

d_gene: -
v_gene: TRBV19
abundance: -
j_gene: TRBJ1-4
CDR3aa: CASSRNRDFDEKLFF
CDR3nt: TGTGCCAGTAGTAGAAACCGGGATTTCGATGAAAAACTGTTTTTT

d_gene: -
v_gene: TRBV6-2/TRBV6-3
abundance: -
j_gene: TRBJ2-7
CDR3aa: CASSRWVGMGEQYF
CDR3nt: TGTGCCAGCAGTCGGTGGGTCGGGATGGGCGAGCAGTACTTC

d_gene: -
v_gene: TRBV28
abundance: -
j_gene: TRBJ2-4
CDR3aa: CASSFLSGTIAKNIQYF
CDR3nt: TGTGCCAGCAGTTTTCTGTCAGGGACAATCGCCAAAAACATTCAGTACTTC

d_gene: -
v_gene: TRBV18
abundance: -
j_gene: TRBJ1-1
CDR3aa: CASSTGQPNTEAFF
CDR3nt: TGTGCCAGCTCAACAGGACAGCCGAACACTGAAGCTTTCTTT

d_gene: -
v_gene: TRBV28
abundance: -
j_gene: TRBJ2-3
CDR3aa: CASSFIQSTDTQYF
CDR3nt: TGTGCCAGCAGTTTCATCCAGAGCACAGATACGCAGTATTTT

d_gene: -
v_gene: TRBV6-1
abundance: -
j_gene: TRBJ2-7
CDR3aa: CASSEQELYYEQYF
CDR3nt: TGTGCCAGCAGTGAACAAGAACTTTATTACGAGCAGTACTTC

d_gene: TRBD2
v_gene: TRBV28
abundance: -
j_gene: TRBJ2-7
CDR3aa: CASSIIAGGPYEQYF
CDR3nt: TGTGCCAGCAGTATTATAGCGGGAGGCCCCTACGAGCAGTACTTC